The 10 T cell receptor beta chains below all came from one sample that was sequenced in a study of T cell repertoires in cytomegalovirus infection. From the reads, TCRdb called clonotypes with MiXCR, one entry per CDR3 protein. The sample consists of some 180,000 distinct CDR3 sequences, approximately 20% of them appearing once. The specimen sequenced was PBMCs. These receptors all stem from a human donor in good health (CMV status not recorded). Some clones in this sample may be carry-over from other donors' samples.

The chain uses TRBV7-2 and TRBJ2-3; D is ambiguous. The CDR3 runs to 13 residues. CDR1 SGHTA and CDR2 FQGNSA come from the germline V gene. The V end lost 2 bases, the J end lost 5 bases, and 8 bases lay between the germline ends. The CDR3 coding sequence is TGTGCCAGCAGCTTACCCGACCGAGATACGCAGTATTTT. As protein: CASSLPDRDTQYF.

This clonotype was observed a few times. V is TRBV6-2 or TRBV6-3 and J is TRBJ2-7, with D perhaps given as TRBD1 or TRBD2 (6 bases each). The CDR3 contains 16 residues. Trimming removed 5 bases from V and 1 base from J, with 18 bases in between. Germline CDR1 is MNHEY and CDR2 is SVGEGT. The CDR3 reads CASSPLRGGGSYEQYF. CDR3 DNA sequence: TGTGCCAGCAGTCCCCTCAGGGGAGGAGGATCCTACGAGCAGTACTTC.

The rearrangement links TRBV7-9 to TRBJ1-6; tentative D call: TRBD1 (6 bases). V lost 4 bases and J lost 7, with 11 bases in between. This CDR3 has 14 amino acids. Germline V CDR1 and CDR2: SEHNR, FQNEAQ (reference sequence). As DNA, the CDR3 is TGTGCCAGCAGCTCCGGACAGACCAATTCACCCCTCCACTTT. Its protein is CASSSGQTNSPLHF.

To note about this clonotype: A much larger clone is a single base away; this may be a read error. J is TRBJ1-5 and V is TRBV2; the D gene is possibly TRBD1 (6 bases). This CDR3 spans 17 amino acids. Per germline, CDR1 SNHLY and CDR2 FYNNEI. The CDR3 region has the DNA TGTGCCAGCAGTGAAGGGCGTTGGGGGCCCGGTAATCAGCACCAGCATTTT. Protein product: CASSEGRWGPGNQHQHF.

In this sample, this clonotype turned up many times. The rearrangement uses TRBV7-2 and TRBJ2-7; D might be TRBD1 (6 bases). The germline V and J ends were trimmed by 4 bases and 3 bases, with 16 bases remaining between them. The CDR3 contains 15 residues. Per germline, CDR1 SGHTA and CDR2 FQGNSA. The CDR3 sequence: CASSSDVQGSYEQYF. DNA of the CDR3: TGTGCCAGCAGCTCCGACGTCCAGGGGAGCTACGAGCAGTACTTC.

The sample holds a few counts of this clonotype. The chain has TRBV6-5 and TRBJ1-1, with D maybe TRBD1 (5 bases). Per germline, CDR1 MNHEY and CDR2 SVGAGI. This CDR3 has 12 residues. V lost 5 bases, J lost 11 bases, and 15 bases lay in between. The CDR3 region is CASSPGGRKAFF. DNA of the CDR3: TGTGCCAGCAGTCCCGGGGGGAGGAAGGCTTTCTTT.

This chain joins TRBV20-1 and TRBJ1-3; the match to TRBD1 covers 9 bases. CDR3 length: 13 residues. CDR1 DFQATT and CDR2 SNEGSKA come from the germline V gene (reference sequence). Trimming removed 3 bases from V and 6 bases from J; junction bases left unmatched: 3. In DNA form, the CDR3 reads TGCAGTGCTAGGACAGGGGGATCAAACACCATATATTTT. Encoded protein: CSARTGGSNTIYF.

Note on this clonotype: At one boundary the junction diverges from the germline segment, which might be a read error. V and J are TRBV6-2 or TRBV6-3 and TRBJ1-1, with a tentative D call TRBD1 (6 bases). The CDR3 runs 14 residues. The germline V gene has CDR1 MNHEY and CDR2 SVGEGT. CDR3 nucleotide sequence: TGTGCCAGCAGTTCCTATACAGGGAACAGTGAAGCTTTCTTT. Translating gives CASSSYTGNSEAFF.

The chain carries TRBV25-1 and TRBJ2-1; 9 bases are a match to TRBD2. The length of the CDR3 is 13 residues. The V segment lost 1 base and the J segment 12 bases; nucleotides outside the gene matches: 4. The germline gives CDR1 MGHDK, CDR2 SYGVNS. DNA for the CDR3: TGTGCCAGCAGTGAATGGGGCGGGAGGGTGCAGTTCTTC. Its translation is CASSEWGGRVQFF.

This clonotype was observed a few times. The chain has TRBV4-2 and TRBJ1-1, with no clear D. CDR3 length: 14 residues. Germline values: CDR1 LGHNA, CDR2 YNFKEQ. V gave up 0 bases and J gave up 4 bases, with 9 bases separating them. CDR3 region: CASSQEGPSTEAFF. CDR3 DNA sequence: TGTGCCAGCAGCCAAGAAGGACCGAGCACTGAAGCTTTCTTT.